This T cell receptor (beta chain) is drawn from a study of response to subunit inactivated influenza vaccine. CDR1 is SGDLS and CDR2 is YYNGEE in the germline V gene. With V trimmed by 4 bases and J by 5 bases, 8 bases remained unmatched. The CDR3 runs to 15 residues. TCRdb recomputed calls from the RT-PCR reads with MiXCR, one row per CDR3 protein. The sample includes about 570,000 distinct CDR3 sequences, about 11% of them seen just once. Specimen: PBMCs from blood, collected on the day of vaccination. The V call is TRBV9, the J call TRBJ2-1; 8 nucleotides align to TRBD2. The clonotype comes from a man over 45 who received an inactivated influenza vaccine. The CDR3 nucleotides read TGTGCCAGCAGCCCCAGGTCGGGGGGGGACAATGAGCAGTTCTTC. Its translation: CASSPRSGGDNEQFF.